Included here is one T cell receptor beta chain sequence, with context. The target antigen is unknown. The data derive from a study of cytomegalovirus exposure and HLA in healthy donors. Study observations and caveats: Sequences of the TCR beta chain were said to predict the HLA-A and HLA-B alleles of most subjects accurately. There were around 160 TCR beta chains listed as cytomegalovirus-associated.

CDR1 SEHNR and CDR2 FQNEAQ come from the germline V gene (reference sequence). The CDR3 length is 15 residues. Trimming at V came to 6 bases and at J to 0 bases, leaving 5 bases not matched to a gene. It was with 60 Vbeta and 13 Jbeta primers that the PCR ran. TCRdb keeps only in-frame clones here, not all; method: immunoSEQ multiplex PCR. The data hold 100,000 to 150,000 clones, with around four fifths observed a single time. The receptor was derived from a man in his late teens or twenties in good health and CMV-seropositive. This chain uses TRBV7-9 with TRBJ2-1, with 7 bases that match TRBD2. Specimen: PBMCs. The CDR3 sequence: CASRPGGDSYNEQFF. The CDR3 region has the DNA TGTGCCAGCAGGCCTGGGGGGGACTCCTACAATGAGCAGTTCTTC.